This TCR beta chain was documented in a study of memory B cells and T cells in multiple sclerosis. Sequencing was performed with immunoSEQ multiplex PCR; in TCRdb, only in-frame clones are kept and a portion is missing. The table records under 50,000 clones, over 75% of them present only once. On this clone itself: Its antigen is currently unknown.

Stimulus-free culture yielded autoproliferating CFSE-dim and non-proliferating CFSE-high T cells, each sequenced separately. Pooled replicate wells came from approximately 51 million CFSE-labeled PBMCs cultured 6 to 8 days without stimulus. The V gene end was trimmed by 1 base and the J gene end by 2 bases; junction bases not matched to a gene: 3. The V gene's germline CDR1 is SGDLS and CDR2 YYNGEE. The CDR3 spans 16 residues. This receptor was identified in a human donor with multiple sclerosis. The sample taken for sequencing was PBMCs from blood kept in culture. The chain links TRBV9 to TRBJ2-1, with 10 bases that match TRBD2. The CDR3 loop is CASSVSLAGAYNEQFF. The CDR3 DNA reads TGTGCCAGCAGCGTATCTCTAGCGGGGGCCTACAATGAGCAGTTCTTC.